The T cell receptor (beta chain) described here comes from a study of T-cell reconstitution after alpha-beta-depleted transplantation in children. The table lists this clonotype with a few counts. Its antigen is unknown. Study results and limitations: Among T cells one year after transplant, newly produced cells accounted for most counts and diversity. At around two months after transplant, the alpha-beta T cells were reportedly derived from several hundred expanded clones that came from non-depleted graft cells. After transplant, high TCRbeta diversity at day 60 in some patients arose from surviving recipient T cells and thymic progenitors.

Germline V gene data show CDR1 as SGHTA and CDR2 as FQGNSA. This CDR3 is built from 12 residues. V lost 5 bases and J lost 3, with 8 bases in between. The authors prepared the TCRbeta library with unique molecular identifiers. One entry per CDR3 protein, called by TCRdb with MiXCR from the PCR reads. In the table there are about 240,000 distinct CDR3 sequences, roughly 23% of which are singletons. The rearrangement joins TRBV7-2 to TRBJ2-7, with a possible D match to TRBD2 (6 bases). This TCR derives from a girl under 10 years old with Fanconi anemia, due to receive a stem cell transplant. Sequencing was performed on PBMCs, taken before TCRalphabeta/CD19-depleted stem cell transplant. The CDR3 sequence is CASSRDFYEQYF. The CDR3 DNA follows: TGTGCCAGCAGCCGGGACTTCTACGAGCAGTACTTC.